The 17 T cell receptor beta chains below all came from one sample that was sequenced in a study of control samples from healthy donors and cancer patients. The assay was immunoSEQ multiplex PCR, and TCRdb's table has in-frame clones only and misses some. The sample holds around 200,000 clones, 85% to 95% seen once. The sequenced material came from blood. The receptors shown here come from a man aged 45 to 65 in good health.

The chain recombines TRBV9 with TRBJ2-1; tentatively, D is TRBD1 or TRBD2 (6 bases each). The CDR3 totals 14 residues. The germline V gene has CDR1 SGDLS and CDR2 YYNGEE. Trimming pared 3 bases from V and 2 bases from J, leaving 9 bases between. This CDR3 reads CASSERGAYNEQFF. Here the CDR3 DNA reads TGTGCCAGCAGCGAGAGGGGGGCCTACAATGAGCAGTTCTTC.

This sequence joins TRBV6-5 and TRBJ1-5; 8 nucleotides line up with TRBD1. V trimming: 9 bases; J trimming: 5 bases; junction bases outside the gene matches: 12. The germline V gene has CDR1 MNHEY and CDR2 SVGAGI. This CDR3 is built from 15 residues. CDR3 bases: TGTGCCAGTACGGATATCGGACAGGGACATCAGCCCCAGCATTTT. It yields the protein CASTDIGQGHQPQHF.

This clone showed up just once. The V gene is TRBV4-2, the J gene TRBJ1-2, with D possibly TRBD1 on 5 matching bases. The CDR3 loop spans 16 amino acids. The germline V gene encodes CDR1 LGHNA and CDR2 YNFKEQ. The V end was cut by 4 bases, the J end by 4 bases, with 19 bases between. In DNA, the CDR3 is TGTGCCAGCAGCCCCCGGGACGGCCTTAATATCTATGGCTACACCTTC. Translated: CASSPRDGLNIYGYTF.

J is TRBJ1-2 and V is TRBV18; 10 nucleotides agree with TRBD1. The J segment lost 4 bases and the V segment lost 3 bases, leaving 8 bases of the junction unmatched. CDR1 is KGHSH, CDR2 LQKENI, per germline. The CDR3 sequence is 16 residues long. The CDR3 here is CASSPNRDRGTYGYTF. The CDR3 DNA sequence: TGTGCCAGCTCACCGAACCGGGACAGGGGAACCTATGGCTACACCTTC.

The CDR3 loop is CASSLRGEAFF. DNA for the CDR3: TGTGCCAGCAGTTTACGGGGCGAGGCTTTCTTT. The genes are TRBV12-3 or TRBV12-4 and TRBJ1-1; perhaps TRBD1 as D (5 bases). The germline V and J ends were trimmed by 2 bases and 11 bases, with 9 bases remaining between them. The CDR3 is made up of 11 amino acids.

The chain employs TRBV9 and TRBJ2-6; no definite D call. Germline V gene sequence: CDR1 SGDLS, CDR2 YYNGEE. V was cut by 0 bases and J by 3 bases, with 10 bases left in between. The CDR3 covers 16 residues. CDR3 residues: CASSVVGGRGANVLTF. CDR3 DNA sequence: TGTGCCAGCAGCGTAGTCGGCGGCCGTGGGGCCAACGTCCTGACTTTC.

V gene TRBV15 combines with J gene TRBJ1-1, with TRBD1 identical over 9 bases. With 8 bases clipped from V and 8 bases from J, the junction kept 6 bases outside the gene matches. The CDR3 consists of 12 residues. Germline CDR1 LNHNV, CDR2 YYDKDF (reference sequence). CDR3 loop: CATGTGPREAFF. CDR3 in DNA: TGTGCCACCGGGACAGGGCCAAGGGAAGCTTTCTTT.

This rearrangement joins TRBV5-4 to TRBJ2-5; 8 bases fit TRBD1. The CDR3 runs 16 residues. With 3 bases clipped from V and 0 bases from J, the junction kept 7 bases outside the gene matches. Germline CDR1 reads SGHNT; CDR2 reads YYREEE (reference sequence). The CDR3 DNA reads as TGTGCCAGCAGCTCAGGACAGGGCGAGTACCAAGAGACCCAGTACTTC. Encoded protein: CASSSGQGEYQETQYF. Together with reference TRBV5-4 and TRBJ2-5, the CDR3 gives the full variable domain: ETGVTQSPTHLIKTRGQQVTLRCSSQSGHNTVSWYQQALGQGPQFIFQYYREEENGRGNFPPRFSGLQFPNYSSELNVNALELDDSALYLCASSSGQGEYQETQYFGPGTRLLVL.

About this clone itself: This specimen includes other DNA sequences encoding the same CDR3. This chain uses TRBV6-4 with TRBJ1-1; D gene uncertain. The germline V gene has CDR1 MRHNA and CDR2 SNTAGT. The V end was cut by 4 bases, the J end by 1 base, with 10 bases between. The CDR3 consists of 14 residues. DNA for the CDR3: TGTGCCAGCAGTGTCTCACCGGGGAACACTGAAGCTTTCTTT. Its translation: CASSVSPGNTEAFF.

This clone was seen just once. J is TRBJ2-2 and V is TRBV19, with no clear D. This CDR3 has 16 residues. Trimming stripped 3 bases from V and 4 bases from J, with 15 bases between. The germline gives CDR1 LNHDA, CDR2 SQIVND (reference sequence). In nucleotides, the CDR3 is TGTGCCAGTAGTATCTACTCAGACTTACCCACCGGGGAGCTGTTTTTT. This translates into CASSIYSDLPTGELFF.

This chain links TRBV19 with TRBJ2-7, with 9 positions matching TRBD1. CDR3 length equals 12 residues. With V trimmed by 10 bases and J by 3 bases, 4 bases remained unmatched. From germline, CDR1 is LNHDA and CDR2 SQIVND (reference sequence). This CDR3 is CATRDRVYEQYF. The CDR3 DNA sequence: TGTGCCACCCGGGACAGGGTCTACGAGCAGTACTTC.

The chain couples TRBV19 to TRBJ1-2; D call uncertain. The CDR3 is 14 residues long. The ends were cut back, 0 bases at V and 8 bases at J, with 13 bases in the middle. Germline values: CDR1 LNHDA, CDR2 SQIVND (reference sequence). In DNA, the CDR3 is TGTGCCAGTAGTATAGATCCTAAGGGTCAGGGCTACACCTTC. Translated, it gives CASSIDPKGQGYTF.

The sample holds one count of this clone. The chain carries TRBV2 and TRBJ1-5; 8 positions match TRBD1. This CDR3 has 14 amino acids. After removal of 5 bases from V and 5 bases from J, the junction contained 5 bases not matched to a gene. Germline loops: CDR1 SNHLY, CDR2 FYNNEI. The CDR3 nucleotides read TGTGCCAGCAGTCCGGACAGGGCCGATCAGCCCCAGCATTTT. This translates into CASSPDRADQPQHF. The full variable domain, in which reference TRBV2 and TRBJ1-5 provide the parts outside the CDR3, is EPEVTQTPSHQVTQMGQEVILRCVPISNHLYFYWYRQILGQKVEFLVSFYNNEISEKSEIFDDQFSVERPDGSNFTLKIRSTKLEDSAMYFCASSPDRADQPQHFGDGTRLSIL.

The rearrangement links TRBV2 to TRBJ1-1; no clear D gene. Germline V lookup: CDR1 SNHLY, CDR2 FYNNEI. The CDR3 loop spans 13 amino acids. V was trimmed by 4 bases and J by 5 bases, leaving 11 bases between them. The CDR3 region has the DNA TGTGCCAGCAGTGGCTATCGAGAGACTGAAGCTTTCTTT. Translating gives CASSGYRETEAFF.

This rearrangement joins TRBV5-1 to TRBJ1-3, with D unresolved. The CDR3 consists of 14 residues. The ends were cut back, 2 bases at V and 1 base at J, with 7 bases in the middle. The germline V gene has CDR1 SGHRS and CDR2 YFSETQ. In DNA form, the CDR3 reads TGCGCCAGCAGCTTTGGGGTTTCTGGAAACACCATATATTTT. Its protein is CASSFGVSGNTIYF.

The rearrangement joins TRBV6-4 to TRBJ2-6; D call uncertain. Per germline, CDR1 MRHNA and CDR2 SNTAGT. The CDR3 totals 17 residues. The ends were cut back, 4 bases at V and 4 bases at J, with 17 bases in the middle. The CDR3 DNA is TGTGCCAGCAGTGGAGAACGCAGGACCAACGGGGCCAACGTCCTGACTTTC. Protein sequence: CASSGERRTNGANVLTF.

The chain links TRBV28 to TRBJ2-3; 11 nucleotides match TRBD2. Trimming removed 3 bases from V and 2 bases from J; junction bases left unmatched: 13. This CDR3 contains 19 residues. Germline V gene data show CDR1 as MDHEN and CDR2 as SYDVKM. The CDR3 sequence is CASSFLAGGTEGDTDTQYF. CDR3 sequence (DNA): TGTGCCAGCAGTTTCCTAGCGGGGGGAACGGAAGGGGACACAGATACGCAGTATTTT.